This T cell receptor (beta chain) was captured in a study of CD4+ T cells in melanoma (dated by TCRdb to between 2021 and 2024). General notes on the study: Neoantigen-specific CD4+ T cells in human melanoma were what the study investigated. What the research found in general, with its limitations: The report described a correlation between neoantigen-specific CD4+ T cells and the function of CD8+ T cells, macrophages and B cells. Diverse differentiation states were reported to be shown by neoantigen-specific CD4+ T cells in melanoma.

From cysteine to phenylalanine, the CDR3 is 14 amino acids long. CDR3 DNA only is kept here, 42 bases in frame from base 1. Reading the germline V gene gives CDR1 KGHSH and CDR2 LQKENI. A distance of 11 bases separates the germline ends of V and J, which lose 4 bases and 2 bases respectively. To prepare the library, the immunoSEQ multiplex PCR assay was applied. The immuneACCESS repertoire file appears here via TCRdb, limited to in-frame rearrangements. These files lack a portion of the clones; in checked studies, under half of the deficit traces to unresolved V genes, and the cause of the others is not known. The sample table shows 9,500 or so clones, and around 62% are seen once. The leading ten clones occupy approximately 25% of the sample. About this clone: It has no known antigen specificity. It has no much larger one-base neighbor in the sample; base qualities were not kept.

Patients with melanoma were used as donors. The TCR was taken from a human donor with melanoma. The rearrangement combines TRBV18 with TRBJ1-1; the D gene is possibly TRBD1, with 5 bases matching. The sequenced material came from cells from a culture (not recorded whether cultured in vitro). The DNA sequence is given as TGTGCCAGCTCACGAGACAGTTTTAACACTGAAGCTTTCTTT. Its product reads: CASSRDSFNTEAFF.